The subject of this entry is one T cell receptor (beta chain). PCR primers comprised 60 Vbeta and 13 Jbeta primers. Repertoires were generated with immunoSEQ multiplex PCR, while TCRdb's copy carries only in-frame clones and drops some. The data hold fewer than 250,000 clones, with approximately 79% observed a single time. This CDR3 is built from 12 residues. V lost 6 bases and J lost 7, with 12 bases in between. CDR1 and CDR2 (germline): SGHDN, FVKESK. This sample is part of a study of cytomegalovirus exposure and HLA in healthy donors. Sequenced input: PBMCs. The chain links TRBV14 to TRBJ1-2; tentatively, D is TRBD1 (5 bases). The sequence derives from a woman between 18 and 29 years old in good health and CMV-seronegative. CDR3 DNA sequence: TGTGCCAGCAGGTTAGGGGCAGGTGGCTACACCTTC. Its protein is CASRLGAGGYTF.